This is a list of T cell receptor beta chains from one sample in a study of blood T cells in healthy people across ages. TCRdb called the 5' RACE reads again in MiXCR, with one record for every CDR3 protein. The repertoire holds some 690,000 distinct CDR3 sequences, with about 24% as singletons. The sequenced sample was blood. The receptors shown here come from a man aged 65 to 85 in good health. The CDR3 runs from the conserved cysteine through the conserved F or W. A D gene is named only where the DNA matches it firmly. Size is stated for part of the rows, as once, few or many counts, or as a class when the clone is expanded.

v_call	cdr3_length	j_call	d_call	clone_size	cdr3_nt	cdr3_aa
TRBV27	13	TRBJ1-4	-	few	TGTGCAAGCCTCATTGCAACTAATGAAAAACTGTTTTTT	CASLIATNEKLFF
TRBV10-2	14	TRBJ1-2	-	many	TGCGCCAGCAGTGAGTCGGCGAGAAGACCGTCGGGCACCTTC	CASSESARRPSGTF
TRBV29-1	12	TRBJ2-1	-	many	TGCAGCCCCCGGTTGGGTTACAATGAGCAGTTCTTC	CSPRLGYNEQFF
TRBV12-3/TRBV12-4	15	TRBJ2-3	TRBD1	few	TGTGCCAGCAGCTCTACTCAGGGGGTATCAGATACGCAGTATTTT	CASSSTQGVSDTQYF
TRBV28	14	TRBJ2-4	TRBD2	-	TGTGCCAGCAGTTTAGGGGGGGGGAAAACCATTCAGTACTTC	CASSLGGGKTIQYF
TRBV27	14	TRBJ2-1	TRBD2	few	TGTGCCAGCACCACGTGGGACTACTACAATGAGCAGTTCTTC	CASTTWDYYNEQFF
TRBV7-2	16	TRBJ2-1	-	-	TGTGCCAGCAGCTTCCCCCAAGCGGCACCCTTTGATGAGCAGTTCTTC	CASSFPQAAPFDEQFF
TRBV18	17	TRBJ1-1	TRBD1	-	TGTGCCAGCTCACCTTCGACAGGGCGATTGGGTACTGATGAAGCTTTCTTT	CASSPSTGRLGTDEAFF
TRBV29-1	12	TRBJ2-5	-	-	TGCAGCGCCCTCGCCCCTGGAGAGACCCAGTACTTC	CSALAPGETQYF
TRBV20-1	15	TRBJ1-2	TRBD1	many	TGCAGTGCTCAAGAGAGATTCAAGGGGGCGCTGGGCTACACCTTC	CSAQERFKGALGYTF
TRBV12-3/TRBV12-4	16	TRBJ2-3	TRBD1	-	TGTGCCAGCAGCTCAACAGGGGTTCCTCCCACAGATACGCAGTATTTT	CASSSTGVPPTDTQYF
TRBV11-3	16	TRBJ2-5	-	few	TGTGCCAGCAGCACCGAAGGTAGTCAAGGGTTGGAGACCCAGTACTTC	CASSTEGSQGLETQYF
TRBV5-1	17	TRBJ2-3	TRBD2	few	TGCGCCAGCAGCTTTCGTAGCGGGGGTCAATTAACGGATACGCAGTATTTT	CASSFRSGGQLTDTQYF
TRBV19	13	TRBJ1-2	-	-	TGTGCCAGTACCCGGGACGGAACGAGGGGCTACACCTTC	CASTRDGTRGYTF
TRBV28	16	TRBJ2-1	-	-	TGTGCCAGCAGTCCCCTCCCTAGCGCGCGGTACAATGAGCAGTTCTTC	CASSPLPSARYNEQFF
TRBV14	18	TRBJ2-7	-	-	TGTGCCAGCTCACTTCCTCCCCAGGGGACCAGAAGCTCCTACGAGCAGTACTTC	CASSLPPQGTRSSYEQYF
TRBV24-1	14	TRBJ2-7	-	-	TGTGCCACCAGTGCTGGAGGTCAGGTAACCGAGCAGTACTTC	CATSAGGQVTEQYF
TRBV14	15	TRBJ2-7	-	few	TGTGCCAGCAGCCAAGGTCCAGGGCCGCCCTACGAGCAGTACTTC	CASSQGPGPPYEQYF